This T cell receptor beta chain is from a study of shared clonotypes between healthy human individuals. Points from the study as a whole: Incomplete sequencing of sorted subsets was indicated by rarefaction despite large depth. Shared clonotypes: about 5% naive CD4, about 4% naive CD8, around 2.2% memory CD4, under 0.5% memory CD8. Sampling used blood alone; tissue repertoires probably differ.

The CDR3 spans 14 residues. The V and J ends lost 1 base and 0 bases respectively, with 7 bases between them. The germline CDR1 and CDR2 sequences are SGHVS and FQNEAQ. In the naive CD8 group, cells lacked CD45RO and were positively selected for CCR7, so terminally differentiated effector memory CD45RA+ cells were left out. Worth noting for this clone: No antigen is known for it. Within the sample, other DNA sequences also encode this same CDR3.

Repertoires were generated with immunoSEQ multiplex PCR, while TCRdb's copy carries only in-frame clones and drops some. The table has about 2 million clones, about 95% seen once. The sequence derives from a man aged 18 to 35 in good health. The chain recombines TRBV7-8 with TRBJ2-7; tentatively, D is TRBD1 (6 bases). Sequencing used naive CD8+ T cells sorted from blood. Here the CDR3 reads CASSLVGGSYEQYF. DNA of the CDR3: TGTGCCAGCAGCTTAGTAGGGGGCTCCTACGAGCAGTACTTC.